The 18 T cell receptor beta chains below were found in one sample sequenced in a study of prognosis after radiotherapy for stage I lung cancer. Two-round multiplex PCR on genomic DNA was the method by which TCR beta CDR3 was amplified. TRBV and TRBJ genes each had their own specific primers in first-round PCR. One entry per CDR3 protein results from TCRdb running MiXCR on the multiplex PCR reads. The table includes some 34,000 distinct CDR3 sequences, about 32% detected once. The sample here was PBMCs, taken before or after stereotactic body radiation therapy (not recorded which). All receptors come from a donor aged 50 or older with non-small cell lung cancer.

This clonotype was counted many times. The chain joins TRBV10-3 to TRBJ1-2; TRBD1 matches at 7 bases. Germline CDR1 reads ENHRY; CDR2 reads SYGVKD. The J segment lost 3 bases and the V segment lost 6 bases, leaving 4 bases of the junction unmatched. The CDR3 is made up of 13 amino acids. CDR3 sequence (DNA): TGTGCCATCAGCCGACAGGGAGACTATGGCTACACCTTC. Its protein product is CAISRQGDYGYTF.

This clonotype was seen many times. The chain combines TRBV6-1 with TRBJ1-2; 8 bases align to TRBD1. Germline CDR1 and CDR2: MNHNS and SASEGT. This CDR3 spans 12 amino acids. V was clipped by 5 bases and J by 9 bases; unmatched bases: 5. CDR3 amino acids: CASSPRDRSYTF. The CDR3 DNA reads TGTGCCAGCAGTCCCCGGGACAGGAGCTACACCTTC.

This clonotype appeared many times. This chain connects TRBV7-2 to TRBJ1-5; 10 nucleotides match TRBD1. V was pared by 0 bases and J by 5 bases, with 4 bases of the junction left unmatched. The CDR3 is 16 residues long. In germline, CDR1 is SGHTA, CDR2 FQGNSA. This CDR3 is CASSLAAGTGDQPQHF. CDR3 DNA sequence: TGTGCCAGCAGCTTAGCGGCCGGGACAGGGGATCAGCCCCAGCATTTT.

This clonotype was seen repeatedly, ten times or more. This chain connects TRBV3-1 to TRBJ2-2; D remains unclear. Trimming took 7 bases from V and 7 from J, leaving 16 bases between them. The CDR3 runs to 14 residues. Germline V lookup: CDR1 LGHDT, CDR2 YNNKEL (reference sequence). CDR3 DNA sequence: TGTGCCAGCACCGAATGGGGTTATGACGGGGAGCTGTTTTTT. Translation gives CASTEWGYDGELFF.

The sample holds many counts of this clonotype. The J gene is TRBJ2-1, the V gene TRBV5-1; possible D gene TRBD2, 6 bases. This CDR3 has 15 residues. Germline V gene data show CDR1 as SGHRS and CDR2 as YFSETQ. The V and J ends lost 1 base and 8 bases respectively, with 16 bases between them. The DNA for the CDR3 is TGCGCCAGCAGCTTGTCAACTGGCGGGGTAGATGAGCAGTTCTTC. This translates into CASSLSTGGVDEQFF.

This clonotype was recorded many times. CDR3 region: CSARDGGLTYNEQFF. The CDR3, as DNA: TGCAGTGCTAGAGATGGAGGCCTGACCTACAATGAGCAGTTCTTC. The V call is TRBV20-1, the J call TRBJ2-1; maybe TRBD2 (5 bases). Germline assignment: CDR1 DFQATT and CDR2 SNEGSKA (reference sequence). This CDR3 contains 15 residues. The ends were cut back, 0 bases at V and 2 bases at J, with 11 bases in the middle.

This clonotype was found many times. The gene calls are TRBV6-2 or TRBV6-3 and TRBJ2-2, with D tentatively TRBD1 (5 bases). The CDR3 spans 13 residues. Germline-derived CDR1 and CDR2 are MNHEY and SVGEGT. V was trimmed by 4 bases and J by 7 bases, leaving 10 bases between them. The CDR3 nucleotides are TGTGCCAGCAGTTTAGGGGCTCACGGGGAGCTGTTTTTT. Its translation: CASSLGAHGELFF.

As to this clonotype: One end of the junction fails to match germline, which may point to a read error. The genes are TRBV7-6 and TRBJ1-1, with no clear D. This CDR3 spans 16 amino acids. Germline values: CDR1 SGHVS, CDR2 FNYEAQ. This CDR3 reads CASSMSSGRLNNEAFF. The CDR3 region has the DNA TGTGCCAGCAGCATGTCGAGTGGCAGATTGAACAATGAAGCTTTCTTT. The variable domain in full, with the rest retrieved from reference TRBV7-6 and TRBJ1-1, is GAGVSQSPRYKVTKRGQDVALRCDPISGHVSLYWYRQALGQGPEFLTYFNYEAQQDKSGLPNDRFSAERPEGSISTLTIQRTEQRDSAMYRCASSMSSGRLNNEAFFGQGTRLTVV.

V is TRBV20-1 and J is TRBJ2-1; D uncertain. The V gene's germline CDR1 is DFQATT and CDR2 SNEGSKA (reference sequence). The V gene lost 6 bases and the J gene lost 9 bases, with 18 bases spanning the gap. This CDR3 contains 13 residues. The CDR3 bases are TGCAGTGCCCAAACCCCCCCCGAGAGTGAGCAGTTCTTC. Translation gives CSAQTPPESEQFF.

There are many counts of this clonotype. The chain combines TRBV20-1 with TRBJ2-3; D is possibly TRBD1 or TRBD2 (5 bases each). The CDR3 contains 14 residues. Germline CDR1 is DFQATT and CDR2 is SNEGSKA (reference sequence). V lost 5 bases and J 0 bases, leaving 12 bases between the germline ends. The CDR3 DNA sequence: TGCAGTGCTGACGGGGCTGCTAGCACAGATACGCAGTATTTT. Amino acid sequence: CSADGAASTDTQYF.

The table lists this clonotype with many counts. This sequence joins TRBV29-1 and TRBJ2-7; D tentatively fits TRBD1 or TRBD2 (5 bases each). Germline V CDR1 and CDR2: SQVTM, ANQGSEA. V lost 5 bases and J 0 bases, leaving 11 bases between the germline ends. The CDR3 sequence is 13 residues long. The CDR3 nucleotides are TGCAGCGTTCTCAGGGAGCCCTCCTACGAGCAGTACTTC. Translation: CSVLREPSYEQYF.

This chain joins TRBV28 and TRBJ2-7; a possible D gene is TRBD1 (6 bases). V lost 5 bases, J lost 1 base, and 15 bases lay in between. The CDR3 totals 15 residues. The germline V gene has CDR1 MDHEN and CDR2 SYDVKM. The CDR3 DNA reads TGTGCCAGCAGTCCCCCGACAGGCCTTTCCTACGAGCAGTACTTC. Its translation: CASSPPTGLSYEQYF.

This clonotype was recorded at least ten times. V gene TRBV5-1 combines with J gene TRBJ2-5, with D possibly being TRBD1 (5 bases). V lost 0 bases, J lost 4 bases, and 7 bases lay in between. The V gene's germline CDR1 is SGHRS and CDR2 YFSETQ. This CDR3 contains 13 residues. CDR3: CASSLARAETQYF. CDR3 in DNA: TGCGCCAGCAGCTTGGCCAGGGCAGAGACCCAGTACTTC.

This clonotype was observed many times. The chain recombines TRBV7-9 with TRBJ1-2, with 10 bases lining up with TRBD1. The V segment lost 4 bases and the J segment 6 bases; nucleotides outside the gene matches: 5. Germline V CDR1 and CDR2: SEHNR, FQNEAQ (reference sequence). This CDR3 spans 14 amino acids. CDR3 coding DNA: TGTGCCAGCAGCTGGGGGACAGGGGAGGATGGCTACACCTTC. Translated: CASSWGTGEDGYTF.

This chain connects TRBV14 to TRBJ1-2; D unclear. The germline V and J ends were trimmed by 4 bases and 7 bases, with 16 bases remaining between them. CDR3 size: 14 residues. CDR1 is SGHDN, CDR2 FVKESK, per germline. CDR3 nucleotide sequence: TGTGCCAGCAGCCCGCGAAGCGGCTGTTGTGGCTACACCTTC. This codes for CASSPRSGCCGYTF.

To note about this clonotype: Since a much larger clone is just one base distant, this may be a read error. This chain connects TRBV20-1 to TRBJ2-7; 9 nucleotides line up with TRBD2. The DNA end is more similar to TRBJ2-5, so the J call may be wrong. This CDR3 is 16 amino acids long. The V gene's germline CDR1 is DFQATT and CDR2 SNEGSKA (reference sequence). CDR3 residues: CSTRDPSGGNKETQYF. For the CDR3, the DNA is TGCAGTACTAGAGATCCCAGCGGGGGGAATAAAGAGACCCAGTACTTC.

This clonotype was observed at least ten times. The genes are TRBV12-3 or TRBV12-4 and TRBJ2-7; 11 positions agree with TRBD1. This CDR3 has 15 amino acids. Trimming took 5 bases from V and 3 from J; bases not matched to a gene: 6. CDR3 protein: CASSADRGPIYEQYF. The DNA of the CDR3 is TGTGCCAGCAGTGCGGACAGGGGGCCCATCTACGAGCAGTACTTC.

Ten or more counts support this clonotype. The chain has TRBV19 and TRBJ2-3; D assignment may be TRBD1 or TRBD2 (6 bases each). The CDR3 sequence is 16 residues long. CDR1 and CDR2 (germline): LNHDA, SQIVND (reference sequence). Between the trimmed V and J ends, which lost 4 bases and 7 bases, there was a span of 21 bases. CDR3 in DNA: TGTGCCAGTAGTAGCAACTTACGGGGGCATAGTTATACGCAGTATTTT. It specifies CASSSNLRGHSYTQYF.